This T cell receptor beta chain was identified in a study of T cells in Graves' hyperthyroidism and ophthalmopathy. TCR beta CDR3 sequences were amplified from RNA transcripts. HTBI primers drove first-round RT-PCR of the TCR CDR3. TCRdb reprocessed the multiplex PCR reads with MiXCR, giving one entry per CDR3 protein. The sample lists around 700,000 distinct CDR3 sequences, 18% occurring once. From germline, CDR1 is LNHDA and CDR2 SQIVND (reference sequence). CDR3 size: 14 residues. Trimming took 5 bases from V and 0 from J, leaving 10 bases between them. Together with thyroid ultrasound, orbital computed tomography, serum thyroxine and TRAb, clinical symptoms were used for diagnoses.

Sequenced: blood. The TCR was taken from a woman aged 45-65 years with Graves' hyperthyroidism that later progressed to Graves' ophthalmopathy. The gene calls are TRBV19 and TRBJ1-1; D is uncertain. As DNA, the CDR3 is TGTGCCAGTAGTTGTTCCGTTTTGAACACTGAAGCTTTCTTT. Its protein is CASSCSVLNTEAFF.